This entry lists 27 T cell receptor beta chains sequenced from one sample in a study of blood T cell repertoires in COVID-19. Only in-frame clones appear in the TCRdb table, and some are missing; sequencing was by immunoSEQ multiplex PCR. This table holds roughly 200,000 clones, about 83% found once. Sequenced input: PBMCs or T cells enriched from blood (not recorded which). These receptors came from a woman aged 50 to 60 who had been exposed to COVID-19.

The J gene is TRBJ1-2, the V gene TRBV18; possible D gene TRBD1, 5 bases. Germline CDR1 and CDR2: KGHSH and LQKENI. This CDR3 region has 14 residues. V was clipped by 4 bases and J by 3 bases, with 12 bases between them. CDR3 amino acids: CASSQSGNHYGYTF. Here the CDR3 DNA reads TGTGCCAGCTCACAGTCAGGGAATCACTATGGCTACACCTTC. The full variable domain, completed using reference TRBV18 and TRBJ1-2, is NAGVMQNPRHLVRRRGQEARLRCSPMKGHSHVYWYRQLPEEGLKFMVYLQKENIIDESGMPKERFSAEFPKEGPSILRIQQVVRGDSAAYFCASSQSGNHYGYTFGSGTRLTVV.

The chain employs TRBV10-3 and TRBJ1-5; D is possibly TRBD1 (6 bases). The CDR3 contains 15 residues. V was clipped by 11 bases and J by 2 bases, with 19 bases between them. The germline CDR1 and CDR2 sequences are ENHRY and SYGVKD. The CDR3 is CAAGSGAAGNQPQHF. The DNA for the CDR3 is TGTGCCGCCGGCTCAGGGGCCGCGGGCAATCAGCCCCAGCATTTT.

The DNA of the CDR3 is TGTGCCAGCAGCCTTGGCATGGCCGAGCAGTACTTC. Amino acids: CASSLGMAEQYF. V gene TRBV7-9 combines with J gene TRBJ2-7, with D uncertain. This CDR3 contains 12 residues. V shed 5 bases and J shed 6 bases, with 11 bases lying between them. The germline gives CDR1 SEHNR, CDR2 FQNEAQ (reference sequence). The full variable domain, in which reference TRBV7-9 and TRBJ2-7 provide the parts outside the CDR3, is DTGVSQNPRHKITKRGQNVTFRCDPISEHNRLYWYRQTLGQGPEFLTYFQNEAQLEKSRLLSDRFSAERPKGSFSTLEIQRTEQGDSAMYLCASSLGMAEQYFGPGTRLTVT.

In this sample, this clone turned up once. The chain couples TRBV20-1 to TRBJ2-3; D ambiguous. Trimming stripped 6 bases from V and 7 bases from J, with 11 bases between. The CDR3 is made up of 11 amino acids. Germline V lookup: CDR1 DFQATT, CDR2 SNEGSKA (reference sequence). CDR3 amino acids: CSAGTENTQYF. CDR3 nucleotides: TGCAGTGCGGGCACGGAAAATACGCAGTATTTT.

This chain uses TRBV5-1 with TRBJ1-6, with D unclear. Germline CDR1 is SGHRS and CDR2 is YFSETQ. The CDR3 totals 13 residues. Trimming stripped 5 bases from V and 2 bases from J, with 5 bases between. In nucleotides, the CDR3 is TGCGCCAGCAGTTTAACCTATAATTCACCCCTCCACTTT. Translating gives CASSLTYNSPLHF.

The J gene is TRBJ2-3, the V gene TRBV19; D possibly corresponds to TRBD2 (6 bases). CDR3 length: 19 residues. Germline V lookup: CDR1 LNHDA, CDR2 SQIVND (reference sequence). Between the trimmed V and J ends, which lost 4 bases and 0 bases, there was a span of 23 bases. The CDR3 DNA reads TGTGCCAGTAGTAGACAGAGCCGGGGTATCGGGAGAAGCACAGATACGCAGTATTTT. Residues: CASSRQSRGIGRSTDTQYF.

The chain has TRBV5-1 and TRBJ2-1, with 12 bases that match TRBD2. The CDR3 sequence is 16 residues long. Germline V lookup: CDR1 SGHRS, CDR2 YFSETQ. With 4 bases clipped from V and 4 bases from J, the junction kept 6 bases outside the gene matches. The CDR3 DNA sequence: TGCGCCAGCAGCCCACCCCTAGCGGGGGGGTACAATGAGCAGTTCTTC. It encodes CASSPPLAGGYNEQFF.

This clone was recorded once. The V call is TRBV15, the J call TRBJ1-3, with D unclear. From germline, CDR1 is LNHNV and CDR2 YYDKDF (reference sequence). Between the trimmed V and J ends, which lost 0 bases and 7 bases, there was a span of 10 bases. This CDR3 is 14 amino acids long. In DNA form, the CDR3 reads TGTGCCACCAGCAGAGAGCGGGAAAGGAACACCATATATTTT. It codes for CATSRERERNTIYF.

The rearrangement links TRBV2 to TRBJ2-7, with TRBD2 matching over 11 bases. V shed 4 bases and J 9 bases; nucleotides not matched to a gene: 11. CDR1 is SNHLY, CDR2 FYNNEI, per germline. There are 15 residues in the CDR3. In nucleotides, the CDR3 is TGTGCCAGCAGTGGCACGGGACTAGCGGCCCTGGTGCAGTACTTC. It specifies CASSGTGLAALVQYF.

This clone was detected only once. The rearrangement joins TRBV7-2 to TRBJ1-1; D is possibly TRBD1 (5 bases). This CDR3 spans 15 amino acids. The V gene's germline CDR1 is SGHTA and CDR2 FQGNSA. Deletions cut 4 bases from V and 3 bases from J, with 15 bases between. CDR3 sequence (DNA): TGTGCCAGCAGCTCCCCTACCAGGGCCCACACTGAAGCTTTCTTT. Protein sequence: CASSSPTRAHTEAFF.

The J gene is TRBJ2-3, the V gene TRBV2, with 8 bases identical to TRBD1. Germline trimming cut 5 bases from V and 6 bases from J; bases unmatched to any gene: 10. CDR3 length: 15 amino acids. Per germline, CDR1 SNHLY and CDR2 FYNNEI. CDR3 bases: TGTGCCAGCAGTTCAGGACAGGGAGGTCTTGATACGCAGTATTTT. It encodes CASSSGQGGLDTQYF.

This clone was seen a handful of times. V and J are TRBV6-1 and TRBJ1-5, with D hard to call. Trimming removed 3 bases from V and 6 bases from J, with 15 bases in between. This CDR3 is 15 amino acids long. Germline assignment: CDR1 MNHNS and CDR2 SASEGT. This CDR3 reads CASSEGLFSGQPQHF. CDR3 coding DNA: TGTGCCAGCAGTGAGGGCCTCTTCTCCGGTCAGCCCCAGCATTTT.

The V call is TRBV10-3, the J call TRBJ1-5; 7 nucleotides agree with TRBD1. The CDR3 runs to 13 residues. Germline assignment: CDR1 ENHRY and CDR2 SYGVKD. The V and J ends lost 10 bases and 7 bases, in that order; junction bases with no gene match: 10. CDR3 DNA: TGTGCCACCTCTACAGGGGAGATCCAGCCCCAGCATTTT. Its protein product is CATSTGEIQPQHF.

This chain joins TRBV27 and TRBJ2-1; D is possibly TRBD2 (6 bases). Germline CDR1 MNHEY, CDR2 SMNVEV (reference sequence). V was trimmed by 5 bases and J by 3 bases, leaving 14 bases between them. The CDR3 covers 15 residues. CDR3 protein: CASSLEGSGYNEQFF. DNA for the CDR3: TGTGCCAGCAGTCTCGAGGGTAGCGGCTACAATGAGCAGTTCTTC.

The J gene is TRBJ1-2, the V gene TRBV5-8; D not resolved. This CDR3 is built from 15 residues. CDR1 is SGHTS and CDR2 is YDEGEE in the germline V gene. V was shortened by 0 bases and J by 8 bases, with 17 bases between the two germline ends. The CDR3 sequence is CASSLEVWRAKGYTF. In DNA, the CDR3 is TGTGCCAGCAGCTTGGAAGTTTGGAGGGCAAAAGGCTACACCTTC.

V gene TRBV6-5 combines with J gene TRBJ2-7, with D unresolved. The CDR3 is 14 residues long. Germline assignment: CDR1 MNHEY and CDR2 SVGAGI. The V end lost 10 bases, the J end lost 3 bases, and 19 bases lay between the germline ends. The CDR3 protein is CATTPAAGLYEQYF. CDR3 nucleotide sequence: TGTGCCACCACCCCCGCCGCAGGTCTCTACGAGCAGTACTTC.

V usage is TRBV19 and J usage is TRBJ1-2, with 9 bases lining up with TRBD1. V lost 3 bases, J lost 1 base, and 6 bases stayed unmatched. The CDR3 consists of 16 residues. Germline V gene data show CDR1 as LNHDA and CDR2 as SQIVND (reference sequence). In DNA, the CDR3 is TGTGCCAGTAGTATTGGAGGGACAGGGCTTAACTATGGCTACACCTTC. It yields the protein CASSIGGTGLNYGYTF.

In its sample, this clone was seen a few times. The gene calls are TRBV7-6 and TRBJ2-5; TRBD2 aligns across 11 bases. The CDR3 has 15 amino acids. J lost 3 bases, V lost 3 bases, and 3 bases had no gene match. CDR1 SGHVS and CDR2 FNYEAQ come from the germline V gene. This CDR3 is CASSLVTSGEETQYF. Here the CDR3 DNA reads TGTGCCAGCAGCTTGGTGACTAGCGGGGAAGAGACCCAGTACTTC.

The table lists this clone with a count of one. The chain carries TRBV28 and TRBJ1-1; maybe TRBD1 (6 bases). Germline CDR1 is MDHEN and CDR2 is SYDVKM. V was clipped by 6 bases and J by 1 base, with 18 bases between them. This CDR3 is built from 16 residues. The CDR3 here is CASRLTGSFRNTEAFF. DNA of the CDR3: TGTGCCAGCAGGCTGACAGGTAGCTTTAGGAACACTGAAGCTTTCTTT.

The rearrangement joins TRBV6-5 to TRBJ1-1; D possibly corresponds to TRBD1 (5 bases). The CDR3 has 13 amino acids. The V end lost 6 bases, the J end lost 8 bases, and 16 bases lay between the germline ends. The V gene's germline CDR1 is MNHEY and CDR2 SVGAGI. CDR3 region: CASSSILTVEAFF. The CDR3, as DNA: TGTGCCAGCAGCTCTATCTTGACAGTCGAAGCTTTCTTT.

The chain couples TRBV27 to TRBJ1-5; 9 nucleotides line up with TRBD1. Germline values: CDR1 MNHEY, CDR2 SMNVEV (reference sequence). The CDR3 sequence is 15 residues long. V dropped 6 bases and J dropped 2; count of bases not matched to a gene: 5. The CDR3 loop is CASSTTGGRNQPQHF. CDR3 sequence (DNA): TGTGCCAGCAGCACGACAGGGGGTCGCAATCAGCCCCAGCATTTT.

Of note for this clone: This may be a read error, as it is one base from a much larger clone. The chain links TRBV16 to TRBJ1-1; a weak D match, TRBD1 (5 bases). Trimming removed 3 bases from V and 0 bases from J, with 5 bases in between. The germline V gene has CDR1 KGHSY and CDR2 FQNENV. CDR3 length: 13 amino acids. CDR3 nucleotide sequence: TGTGCCAGCAGCCAGGGGCTGAACACTGAAGCTTTCTTT. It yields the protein CASSQGLNTEAFF.

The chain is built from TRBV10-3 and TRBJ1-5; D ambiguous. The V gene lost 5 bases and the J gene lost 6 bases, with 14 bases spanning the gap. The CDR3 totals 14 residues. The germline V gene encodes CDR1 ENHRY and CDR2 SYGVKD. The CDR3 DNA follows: TGTGCCATCAGTACCAGCGTTTTGGGTCAGCCCCAGCATTTT. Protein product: CAISTSVLGQPQHF.

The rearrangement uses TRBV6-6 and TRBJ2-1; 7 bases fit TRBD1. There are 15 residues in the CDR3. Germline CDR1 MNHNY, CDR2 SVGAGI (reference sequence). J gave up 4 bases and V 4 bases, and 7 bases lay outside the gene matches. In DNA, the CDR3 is TGTGCCAGCAGTTTAAGGGACAGCCTTTACAATGAGCAGTTCTTC. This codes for CASSLRDSLYNEQFF.

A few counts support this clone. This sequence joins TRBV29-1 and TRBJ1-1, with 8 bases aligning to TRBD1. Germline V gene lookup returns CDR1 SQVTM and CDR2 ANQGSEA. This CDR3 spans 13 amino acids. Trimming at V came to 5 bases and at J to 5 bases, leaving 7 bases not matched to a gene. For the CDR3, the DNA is TGCAGCGTTAATCAGGGACAGGATACTGAAGCTTTCTTT. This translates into CSVNQGQDTEAFF.

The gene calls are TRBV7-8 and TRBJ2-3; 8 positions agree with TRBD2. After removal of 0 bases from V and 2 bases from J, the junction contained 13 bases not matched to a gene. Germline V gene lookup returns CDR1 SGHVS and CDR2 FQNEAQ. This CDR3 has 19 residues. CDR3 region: CASSLALSSGAFFTDTQYF. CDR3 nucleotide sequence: TGTGCCAGCAGCTTAGCGTTGAGTAGCGGGGCCTTCTTCACAGATACGCAGTATTTT.

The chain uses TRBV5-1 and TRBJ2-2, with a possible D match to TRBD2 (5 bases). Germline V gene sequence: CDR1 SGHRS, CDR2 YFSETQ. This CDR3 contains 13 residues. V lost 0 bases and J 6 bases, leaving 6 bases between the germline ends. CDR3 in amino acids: CASSLVSAGELFF. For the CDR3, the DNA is TGCGCCAGCAGCTTGGTTAGCGCCGGGGAGCTGTTTTTT.